The rows below give T cell receptor beta chains drawn from one sample of a study of blood T cells in healthy people across ages. TCRdb independently ran MiXCR on the 5' RACE reads; one entry per CDR3 protein. The table shows about 760,000 distinct CDR3 sequences, with 25% occurring only once. The sample also formed part of further work on T cells of mothers and their children.

Sequenced: blood. These receptors all come from a boy aged 10-17 years in good health. CDR3s include the opening cysteine and the closing phenylalanine or tryptophan. A D gene is named only where the DNA matches it firmly. Clone sizes are given selectively: once, few, many, or a class where the clone is expanded.

j_gene: TRBJ2-5; v_gene: TRBV15; d_gene: .; abundance: .; CDR3nt: TGTGCCACCAGCCGGGGGATCCAAGAGACCCAGTACTTC; CDR3aa: CATSRGIQETQYF
j_gene: TRBJ1-1; v_gene: TRBV28; d_gene: .; abundance: many; CDR3nt: TGTGCCAGCAGCGGCGGGGGGTATGAGGCCAACACTGAAGCTTTCTTT; CDR3aa: CASSGGGYEANTEAFF
j_gene: TRBJ2-3; v_gene: TRBV28; d_gene: .; abundance: .; CDR3nt: TGTGCCAGCAGTTTCCCAGGGCCAGATACGCAGTATTTT; CDR3aa: CASSFPGPDTQYF
j_gene: TRBJ2-5; v_gene: TRBV5-1; d_gene: .; abundance: .; CDR3nt: TGCGCCAGCAGCCTCGACAGTTCTTCAGAGACCCAGTACTTC; CDR3aa: CASSLDSSSETQYF
j_gene: TRBJ2-1; v_gene: TRBV7-9; d_gene: .; abundance: .; CDR3nt: TGTGCCAGCAGCTTAGCGGATATGGGGCAGAGGCCCTACAATGAGCAGTTCTTC; CDR3aa: CASSLADMGQRPYNEQFF
j_gene: TRBJ2-1; v_gene: TRBV7-2; d_gene: TRBD2; abundance: .; CDR3nt: TGTGCCAGCAGCTCTTTAAGATCAGGACTAGCGGGATTGGTGCAGTTCTTC; CDR3aa: CASSSLRSGLAGLVQFF
j_gene: TRBJ2-7; v_gene: TRBV6-1; d_gene: TRBD1; abundance: .; CDR3nt: TGTGCCAGCAGTCCATGGGGACAGGGGGCGATCGCCTCCTACGAGCAGTACTTC; CDR3aa: CASSPWGQGAIASYEQYF
j_gene: TRBJ2-2; v_gene: TRBV27; d_gene: .; abundance: .; CDR3nt: TGTGCCACCTCTCGGGCGAACACCGGGGAGCTGTTTTTT; CDR3aa: CATSRANTGELFF
j_gene: TRBJ1-1; v_gene: TRBV5-1; d_gene: TRBD1; abundance: few; CDR3nt: TGTGCCAGCAGTCTGGGACAGGGTTGGACTGAAGCTTTCTTT; CDR3aa: CASSLGQGWTEAFF
j_gene: TRBJ2-5; v_gene: TRBV20-1; d_gene: .; abundance: .; CDR3nt: TGCAGTGCTAGAAGATGGGTACCCCAAGAGACCCAGTACTTC; CDR3aa: CSARRWVPQETQYF
j_gene: TRBJ2-5; v_gene: TRBV19; d_gene: .; abundance: few; CDR3nt: TGTGCCAGTAGCCCCGGGGAACAAGAGACCCAGTACTTC; CDR3aa: CASSPGEQETQYF
j_gene: TRBJ2-1; v_gene: TRBV12-3/TRBV12-4; d_gene: TRBD1; abundance: .; CDR3nt: TGTGCCAGCAGCCGACAGGGGATCCCACTCGAAGGGTTCTTC; CDR3aa: CASSRQGIPLEGFF
j_gene: TRBJ1-6; v_gene: TRBV27; d_gene: .; abundance: .; CDR3nt: TGTGCCAGCAGTTTAGGATGGAGTTCACCCCTCCACTTT; CDR3aa: CASSLGWSSPLHF
j_gene: TRBJ2-2; v_gene: TRBV2; d_gene: TRBD1; abundance: few; CDR3nt: TGTGCCAGCAGTTACGGGGACAGGAGAGAAGGGGAGCTGTTTTTT; CDR3aa: CASSYGDRREGELFF
j_gene: TRBJ2-3; v_gene: TRBV12-3/TRBV12-4; d_gene: TRBD1; abundance: .; CDR3nt: TGTGCCAGCAGTTTAGCGCAAGTATTGGACAGGGGCACAGATACGCAGTATTTT; CDR3aa: CASSLAQVLDRGTDTQYF
j_gene: TRBJ1-3; v_gene: TRBV5-1; d_gene: .; abundance: .; CDR3nt: TGCGCCAACAGTCAGAACCAAGACTCTGGAAACACCATATATTTT; CDR3aa: CANSQNQDSGNTIYF
j_gene: TRBJ2-3; v_gene: TRBV7-2; d_gene: TRBD2; abundance: .; CDR3nt: TGTGCCAGCAGCTTAGCCCCAACTAGCGGGAGAACGCAGTATTTT; CDR3aa: CASSLAPTSGRTQYF
j_gene: TRBJ2-7; v_gene: TRBV29-1; d_gene: .; abundance: .; CDR3nt: TGCAGCGTTGAAACCTCCTACGAGCAGTACTTC; CDR3aa: CSVETSYEQYF
j_gene: TRBJ2-3; v_gene: TRBV12-3/TRBV12-4; d_gene: TRBD1; abundance: .; CDR3nt: TGTGCCAGCAGCGGACAGGGAGCAATTAGCACAGATACGCAGTATTTT; CDR3aa: CASSGQGAISTDTQYF
j_gene: TRBJ2-1; v_gene: TRBV29-1; d_gene: .; abundance: .; CDR3nt: TGCAGCGTTTTTCAGGGAGATGAGCAGTTCTTC; CDR3aa: CSVFQGDEQFF
j_gene: TRBJ2-2; v_gene: TRBV6-5; d_gene: .; abundance: .; CDR3nt: TGTGCCAGCAGTTACGGGGCTGGACCGGTTAACACCGGGGAGCTGTTTTTT; CDR3aa: CASSYGAGPVNTGELFF
j_gene: TRBJ2-1; v_gene: TRBV11-2; d_gene: .; abundance: few; CDR3nt: TGTGCCAGCAGCCATCTTAGTAGTTACAATGAGCAGTTCTTC; CDR3aa: CASSHLSSYNEQFF
j_gene: TRBJ2-7; v_gene: TRBV7-2; d_gene: TRBD1; abundance: many; CDR3nt: TGTGCCAGCAGTTTAGGGACAGGGACCTACGAGCAGTACTTC; CDR3aa: CASSLGTGTYEQYF
j_gene: TRBJ1-4; v_gene: TRBV29-1; d_gene: .; abundance: few; CDR3nt: TGCAGCGTTGTGCGAGGGGGTGGTAATGAAAAACTGTTTTTT; CDR3aa: CSVVRGGGNEKLFF
j_gene: TRBJ1-2; v_gene: TRBV11-2; d_gene: TRBD1; abundance: .; CDR3nt: TGTGCCAGCAGCTTAGGGACAGGGCAGTACTATGGCTACACCTTC; CDR3aa: CASSLGTGQYYGYTF
j_gene: TRBJ2-1; v_gene: TRBV19; d_gene: TRBD2; abundance: .; CDR3nt: TGTGCCAGTATCCACAATAGCGGGGGGTCTGGTGAGCAGTTCTTC; CDR3aa: CASIHNSGGSGEQFF
j_gene: TRBJ2-7; v_gene: TRBV7-9; d_gene: TRBD1; abundance: many; CDR3nt: TGTGCCAGCAGCTCCCGGGACAGCCCCTACGAGCAGTACTTC; CDR3aa: CASSSRDSPYEQYF
j_gene: TRBJ2-5; v_gene: TRBV7-9; d_gene: .; abundance: few; CDR3nt: TGTGCCAGCAGCCCCCGGGCCTCCGAGACCCAGTACTTC; CDR3aa: CASSPRASETQYF
j_gene: TRBJ1-6; v_gene: TRBV6-9; d_gene: .; abundance: .; CDR3nt: TGTGCCAGCAGTGTCCTTACGGCACCCCTCCACTTT; CDR3aa: CASSVLTAPLHF
j_gene: TRBJ2-1; v_gene: TRBV7-9; d_gene: .; abundance: .; CDR3nt: TGTGCCAGCAGCTCCCAAGGAGGGAAGGCTGAGCAGTTCTTC; CDR3aa: CASSSQGGKAEQFF